Reported below is one TCR beta chain. Its antigen is not identified. This entry is derived from a study of blood T cells in healthy people across ages. Russia was home to the donors, healthy Caucasian individuals aged roughly 6 to 100. Isolation recovered at least 6.5 million PBMCs from every sample. A second PCR of roughly 7 to 11 cycles used a sample-barcoded 5' primer and a J-beta primer mix. TCRdb itself ran the 5' RACE reads through MiXCR, one entry per CDR3 protein. Here the sample spans hundreds of thousands of distinct CDR3 sequences, about 47% being singletons. Study-wide points: Because donor CMV status was unknown, expanded clonotype changes were possibly confounded.

The specimen was blood. The source is an older man in good health.

CDR3 nucleotides: TGTGCCAGCAGCTTAGGCTGGGGCCTAGCGGGGGATACGCAGTATTTT. Translating gives CASSLGWGLAGDTQYF. V usage is TRBV13 and J usage is TRBJ2-3; TRBD2 matches at 9 bases. There are 16 residues in the CDR3. Germline V lookup: CDR1 PRHDT, CDR2 FYEKMQ (reference sequence). Trimming cost V 0 bases and J 6 bases; bases outside gene matches: 7.